The next 23 T cell receptor beta chains were all read from a single sample in a study of early T cells in non-severe SARS-CoV-2 infection (dated by TCRdb to the early 2020s). Libraries were prepared through 5' RACE. The instrument given in TCRdb is NextSeq 500. TCRdb trimmed public reads at Q25 via fastp, called clones via MiXCR and kept in-frame beta chains. Each record represents a unique CDR3 protein, reported with the most common genes and DNA among its rows. This sample has about 40,000 distinct CDR3 sequences in its table, and roughly 5% of those were observed once. Jointly, the top ten make up approximately 4.8% of the sample. Sequenced input: whole blood. Source of these receptors: an adult who was a healthcare worker with PCR-confirmed SARS-CoV-2 infection or an uninfected control (not recorded which).

The genes are TRBV30 and TRBJ1-1; tentative D call: TRBD1 (5 bases). The CDR3 contains 13 residues. CDR1 GTSNPN and CDR2 SVGIG come from the germline V gene (reference sequence). With 8 bases removed from V and 1 base from J, the gap between germline ends came to 14 bases. CDR3 nucleotides: TGTGCCCGGGTCGGGGCAGAGAACACTGAAGCTTTCTTT. It codes for CARVGAENTEAFF.

Many counts were recorded for this clonotype. The V gene is TRBV6-1, the J gene TRBJ2-3; 15 bases align to TRBD2. V was clipped by 8 bases and J by 4 bases; unmatched bases: 7. The CDR3 runs to 16 residues. Germline CDR1 reads MNHNS; CDR2 reads SASEGT. CDR3 nucleotides: TGTGCCAGCCAGCCCCGGACTAGCGGGGGGGCAGATACGCAGTATTTT. Its translation is CASQPRTSGGADTQYF.

This clonotype was seen at least ten times. The rearrangement joins TRBV27 to TRBJ1-2; 8 nucleotides agree with TRBD1. The CDR3 extends over 15 amino acids. Trimming removed 5 bases from V and 4 bases from J; junction bases left unmatched: 9. Germline-derived CDR1 and CDR2 are MNHEY and SMNVEV (reference sequence). The chain's CDR3 is CASSPAGQGGYGYTF. The DNA of the CDR3 is TGTGCCAGCAGTCCAGCCGGACAGGGAGGCTATGGCTACACCTTC.

The J gene is TRBJ2-2, the V gene TRBV12-3 or TRBV12-4; a weak D match, TRBD2 (6 bases). V dropped 7 bases and J dropped 8 bases, with 8 bases sitting between them. The CDR3 consists of 11 residues. CDR3 amino acids: CASTGGGELFF. CDR3 nucleotide sequence: TGTGCCAGCACCGGGGGAGGGGAGCTGTTTTTT.

V is TRBV2 and J is TRBJ2-3; D is unresolved. The CDR3 is made up of 12 amino acids. Germline CDR1 reads SNHLY; CDR2 reads FYNNEI. V was shortened by 7 bases and J by 4 bases, with 9 bases between the two germline ends. The CDR3 reads CASTPLADTQYF. The CDR3 DNA sequence: TGTGCCAGCACTCCGCTGGCAGATACGCAGTATTTT.

This clonotype was seen repeatedly, ten times or more. V is TRBV28 and J is TRBJ2-7; tentatively, D is TRBD2 (6 bases). Germline-derived CDR1 and CDR2 are MDHEN and SYDVKM. The CDR3 has 10 amino acids. Trimming took 5 bases from V and 7 from J, leaving 6 bases between them. Here the CDR3 reads CASSRGEQYF. CDR3 coding DNA: TGTGCCAGCAGTCGGGGGGAGCAGTACTTC.

The sample holds many counts of this clonotype. The V call is TRBV2, the J call TRBJ2-1, with TRBD2 identical over 11 bases. Germline CDR1 is SNHLY and CDR2 is FYNNEI. The trim removed 8 bases at V and 6 bases at J, leaving 9 bases unmatched. This CDR3 contains 15 residues. CDR3 amino acids: CASVPTSGGANEQFF. The CDR3 region has the DNA TGTGCCAGCGTACCAACTAGCGGGGGAGCCAATGAGCAGTTCTTC.

The CDR3, as DNA: TGCGCCAGCAGCCAGGGGGGAAAATGGTACGAGCAGTACTTC. It specifies CASSQGGKWYEQYF. V usage is TRBV5-1 and J usage is TRBJ2-7, with D perhaps matching TRBD1 (7 bases). Trimming took off 4 bases at V and 4 bases at J, with 15 bases between the two ends. CDR3 length equals 14 residues. Germline V gene data show CDR1 as SGHRS and CDR2 as YFSETQ.

Ten or more counts support this clonotype. The chain combines TRBV6-6 with TRBJ2-5, with TRBD1 as a possible D gene (5 bases). V was trimmed by 6 bases and J by 0 bases, leaving 11 bases between them. CDR1 is MNHNY and CDR2 is SVGAGI in the germline V gene (reference sequence). The CDR3 consists of 14 residues. The CDR3 sequence: CASRKQVDQETQYF. The CDR3 DNA sequence: TGTGCCAGCAGAAAACAGGTAGACCAAGAGACCCAGTACTTC.

This clonotype was seen ten or more times. This chain connects TRBV10-2 to TRBJ2-1; TRBD2 matches 10 bases. V lost 0 bases and J lost 7; bases outside the gene matches: 9. In germline, CDR1 is WSHSY, CDR2 SAAADI. The CDR3 spans 17 residues. CDR3 DNA sequence: TGCGCCAGCAGTGAGTCAATACTAGCGGGGAAATTTAATGAGCAGTTCTTC. It codes for CASSESILAGKFNEQFF.

This clonotype has a count of ten or more. This sequence joins TRBV6-5 and TRBJ2-3; D gene ambiguous. This CDR3 has 13 amino acids. CDR1 and CDR2 from the germline V gene are MNHEY and SVGAGI. V lost 0 bases, J lost 7 bases, and 8 bases lay in between. The CDR3 region has the DNA TGTGCCAGCAGTTACTCGCCTCCATATACGCAGTATTTT. This encodes CASSYSPPYTQYF.

As concerns this clonotype: Given a much more abundant clone one base away, this may be a read error. J is TRBJ1-1 and V is TRBV6-2 or TRBV6-3; no definite D call. V was cut by 2 bases and J by 0 bases, with 4 bases left in between. CDR1 MNHEY and CDR2 SVGEGT come from the germline V gene. This CDR3 region has 13 residues. Here the CDR3 DNA reads TGTGCCAGCAGTTACAGGGTGAACACTGAAGCTTTCTTT. The encoded protein is CASSYRVNTEAFF.

The J gene is TRBJ1-6, the V gene TRBV18, with 7 bases matching TRBD1. This CDR3 region has 15 residues. V trimming: 2 bases; J trimming: 8 bases; junction bases outside the gene matches: 6. CDR1 and CDR2 (germline): KGHSH, LQKENI. CDR3 sequence reads: CASSPGTRGDSPLHF. Written as DNA, the CDR3 is TGTGCCAGCTCACCAGGGACCAGGGGGGATTCACCCCTCCACTTT.

This clonotype was seen more than once but under ten times. This chain uses TRBV15 with TRBJ2-4; maybe TRBD1 (5 bases). Germline V lookup: CDR1 LNHNV, CDR2 YYDKDF (reference sequence). Trimming shortened V by 1 base and J by 6 bases, and 10 bases separated the two germline ends. The CDR3 length is 14 residues. The DNA for the CDR3 is TGTGCCACCAGCAGAGGACAGACATTAAACATTCAGTACTTC. This gives the protein CATSRGQTLNIQYF.

The rearrangement joins TRBV10-3 to TRBJ2-2; no clear D. The V gene lost 7 bases and the J gene lost 1 base, with 10 bases spanning the gap. The CDR3 contains 14 residues. Per germline, CDR1 ENHRY and CDR2 SYGVKD. This CDR3 reads CAINERQNTGELFF. The CDR3, as DNA: TGTGCCATCAACGAGCGACAGAACACCGGGGAGCTGTTTTTT.

This clonotype was observed a few times. The chain couples TRBV20-1 to TRBJ2-7; a weak D match, TRBD1 (5 bases). The CDR3 extends over 12 amino acids. Trimming pared 6 bases from V and 1 base from J, leaving 10 bases between. Germline V lookup: CDR1 DFQATT, CDR2 SNEGSKA (reference sequence). For the CDR3, the DNA is TGCAGTGCAAGGGGCAGTTCCTACGAGCAGTACTTC. Its translation: CSARGSSYEQYF.

Many counts were recorded for this clonotype. V usage is TRBV5-6 and J usage is TRBJ1-1; possibly TRBD1 for D (6 bases). The CDR3 is made up of 14 amino acids. Germline V gives CDR1 SGHDT, CDR2 YYEEEE. Trimming cost V 4 bases and J 6 bases, with 16 bases left between them. CDR3 sequence reads: CASSGRDIGPEAFF. The CDR3 bases are TGTGCCAGCAGCGGACGGGACATAGGGCCTGAAGCTTTCTTT.

This clonotype was seen ten or more times. The chain is built from TRBV12-3 or TRBV12-4 and TRBJ1-1, with TRBD1 identical over 7 bases. This CDR3 comprises 14 residues. V dropped 4 bases and J dropped 8; count of bases not matched to a gene: 10. CDR3 sequence (DNA): TGTGCCAGCAGTTCGGGCCTCCGGGACAGAGAAGCTTTCTTT. This gives the protein CASSSGLRDREAFF.

Only a few counts were recorded for this clonotype. This sequence joins TRBV28 and TRBJ2-1; possibly TRBD1 or TRBD2 for D (6 bases each). Germline V gives CDR1 MDHEN, CDR2 SYDVKM. The CDR3 extends over 16 amino acids. V was shortened by 7 bases and J by 3 bases, with 19 bases between the two germline ends. The DNA for the CDR3 is TGTGCCAGCACTTCGACAGGCGGGATCGGCTACAATGAGCAGTTCTTC. This encodes CASTSTGGIGYNEQFF. Combining the CDR3 with reference TRBV28 and TRBJ2-1 gives the whole variable domain DVKVTQSSRYLVKRTGEKVFLECVQDMDHENMFWYRQDPGLGLRLIYFSYDVKMKEKGDIPEGYSVSREKKERFSLILESASTNQTSMYLCASTSTGGIGYNEQFFGPGTRLTVL.

V gene TRBV7-2 combines with J gene TRBJ2-3, with D possibly being TRBD2 (6 bases). The CDR3 extends over 15 amino acids. The ends were cut back, 1 base at V and 2 bases at J, with 10 bases in the middle. From germline, CDR1 is SGHTA and CDR2 FQGNSA. The CDR3 sequence is CASSLGGGATDTQYF. For the CDR3, the DNA is TGTGCCAGCAGCTTAGGGGGCGGGGCCACAGATACGCAGTATTTT.

This clonotype was picked up many times. In DNA form, the CDR3 reads TGTGCCAGCAGTCGGACAGGTATGAACACTGAAGCTTTCTTT. Protein: CASSRTGMNTEAFF. The chain has TRBV6-6 and TRBJ1-1, with 7 bases lining up with TRBD1. With V trimmed by 5 bases and J by 0 bases, 3 bases remained unmatched. CDR3 length equals 14 residues. Germline V lookup: CDR1 MNHNY, CDR2 SVGAGI (reference sequence).

This clonotype was recorded many times. V and J are TRBV30 and TRBJ1-6; tentatively, D is TRBD1 (6 bases). Germline-derived CDR1 and CDR2 are GTSNPN and SVGIG (reference sequence). This CDR3 contains 11 residues. V dropped 2 bases and J dropped 13 bases, with 9 bases sitting between them. CDR3 sequence (DNA): TGTGCCTGGAGTATAACAGGGCCCCTCCACTTT. Protein product: CAWSITGPLHF.

In its sample, this clonotype was seen many times. The chain employs TRBV5-5 and TRBJ2-5, with 7 bases matching TRBD2. V trimming: 2 bases; J trimming: 4 bases; junction bases outside the gene matches: 11. Germline CDR1 SGHKS, CDR2 YYEKEE (reference sequence). The CDR3 runs 16 residues. CDR3 sequence (DNA): TGTGCCAGCAGCTTTATACTAGCGCAGGGAAGAGAGACCCAGTACTTC. Translated: CASSFILAQGRETQYF.